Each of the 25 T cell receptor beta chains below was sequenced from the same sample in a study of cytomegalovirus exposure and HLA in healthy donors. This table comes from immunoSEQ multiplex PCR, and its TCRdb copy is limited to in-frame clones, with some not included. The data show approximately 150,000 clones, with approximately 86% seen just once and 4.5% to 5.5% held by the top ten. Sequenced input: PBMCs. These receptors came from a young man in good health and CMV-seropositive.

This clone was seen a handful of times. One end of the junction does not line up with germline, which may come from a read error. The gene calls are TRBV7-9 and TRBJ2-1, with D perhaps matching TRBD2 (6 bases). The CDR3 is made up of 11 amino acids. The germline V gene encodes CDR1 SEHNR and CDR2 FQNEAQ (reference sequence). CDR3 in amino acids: CASGLRGEQFF. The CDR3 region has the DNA TGTGCCAGCGGCTTGCGGGGTGAGCAGTTCTTC.

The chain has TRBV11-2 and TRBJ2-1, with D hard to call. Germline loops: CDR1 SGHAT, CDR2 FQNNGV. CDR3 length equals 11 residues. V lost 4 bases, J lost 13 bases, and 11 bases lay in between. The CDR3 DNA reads TGTGCCAGCAGCTCTCCTGTGTTCCAGTTCTTC. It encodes CASSSPVFQFF.

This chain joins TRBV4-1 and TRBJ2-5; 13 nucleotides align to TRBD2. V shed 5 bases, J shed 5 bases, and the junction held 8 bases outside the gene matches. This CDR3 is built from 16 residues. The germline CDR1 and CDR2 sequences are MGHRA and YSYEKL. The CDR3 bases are TGCGCCAGCAGCTATTTGGGACTAGCGGGGCCGGAGACCCAGTACTTC. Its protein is CASSYLGLAGPETQYF.

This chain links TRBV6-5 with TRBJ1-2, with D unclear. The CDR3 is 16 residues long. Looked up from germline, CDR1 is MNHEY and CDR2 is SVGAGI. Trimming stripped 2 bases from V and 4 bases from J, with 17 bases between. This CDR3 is CASSYLLWGESYGYTF. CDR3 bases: TGTGCCAGCAGTTACCTGCTCTGGGGAGAAAGCTATGGCTACACCTTC.

DNA for the CDR3: TGTGCCAGCGCTGGGGACAGGGGGTTGGGTGGCTACACCTTC. Its translation: CASAGDRGLGGYTF. The chain recombines TRBV19 with TRBJ1-2; TRBD1 matches at 11 bases. The CDR3 loop spans 14 amino acids. V shed 9 bases and J 7 bases; nucleotides not matched to a gene: 10. CDR1 is LNHDA, CDR2 SQIVND, per germline (reference sequence).

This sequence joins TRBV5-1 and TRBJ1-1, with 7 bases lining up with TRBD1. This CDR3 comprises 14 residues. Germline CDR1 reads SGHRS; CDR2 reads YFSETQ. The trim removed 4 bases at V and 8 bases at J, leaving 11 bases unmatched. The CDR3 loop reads CASSVGTAEVEAFF. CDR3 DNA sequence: TGCGCCAGCAGCGTCGGGACAGCCGAGGTCGAAGCTTTCTTT.

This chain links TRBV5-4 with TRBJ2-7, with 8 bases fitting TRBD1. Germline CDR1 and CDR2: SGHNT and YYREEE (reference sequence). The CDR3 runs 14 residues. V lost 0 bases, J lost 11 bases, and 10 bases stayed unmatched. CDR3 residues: CASSLGQGPYGEYF. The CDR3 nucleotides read TGTGCCAGCAGCTTGGGACAGGGGCCATACGGGGAGTACTTC.

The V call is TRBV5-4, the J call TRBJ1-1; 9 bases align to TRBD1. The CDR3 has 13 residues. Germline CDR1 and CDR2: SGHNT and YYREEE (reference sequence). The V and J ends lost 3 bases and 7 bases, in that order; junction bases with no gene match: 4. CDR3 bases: TGTGCCAGCAGCTCCTGGACAGGGGATGAAGCTTTCTTT. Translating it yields CASSSWTGDEAFF.

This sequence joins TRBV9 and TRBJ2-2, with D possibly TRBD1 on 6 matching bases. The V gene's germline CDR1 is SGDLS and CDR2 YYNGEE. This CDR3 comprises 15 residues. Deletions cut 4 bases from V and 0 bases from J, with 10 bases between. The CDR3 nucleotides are TGTGCCAGCAGCAGCCGACAGGCGAACACCGGGGAGCTGTTTTTT. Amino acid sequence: CASSSRQANTGELFF.

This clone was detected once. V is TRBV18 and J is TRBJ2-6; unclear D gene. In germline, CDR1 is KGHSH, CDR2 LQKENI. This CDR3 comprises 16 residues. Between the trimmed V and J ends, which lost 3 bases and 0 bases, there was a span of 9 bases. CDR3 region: CASSPAGFSGANVLTF. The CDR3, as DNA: TGTGCCAGCTCACCCGCAGGCTTCTCTGGGGCCAACGTCCTGACTTTC.

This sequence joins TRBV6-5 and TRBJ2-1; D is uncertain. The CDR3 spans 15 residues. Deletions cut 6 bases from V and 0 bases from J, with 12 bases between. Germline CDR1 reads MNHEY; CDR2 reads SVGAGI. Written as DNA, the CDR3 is TGTGCCAGCAGGGCCCAATCCTTCTCCTACAATGAGCAGTTCTTC. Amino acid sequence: CASRAQSFSYNEQFF.

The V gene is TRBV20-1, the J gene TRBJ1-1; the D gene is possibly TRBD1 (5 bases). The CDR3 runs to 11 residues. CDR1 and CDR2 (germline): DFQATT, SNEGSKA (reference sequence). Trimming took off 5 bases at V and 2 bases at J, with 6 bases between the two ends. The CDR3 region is CSAGANTEAFF. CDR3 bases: TGCAGTGCTGGGGCAAACACTGAAGCTTTCTTT.

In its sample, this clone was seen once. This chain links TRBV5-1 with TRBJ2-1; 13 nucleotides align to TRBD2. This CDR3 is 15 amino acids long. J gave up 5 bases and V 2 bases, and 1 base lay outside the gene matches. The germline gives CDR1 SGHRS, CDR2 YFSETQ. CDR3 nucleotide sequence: TGCGCCAGCAGCTTACTAGCGGGGGGGCACAATGAGCAGTTCTTC. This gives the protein CASSLLAGGHNEQFF.

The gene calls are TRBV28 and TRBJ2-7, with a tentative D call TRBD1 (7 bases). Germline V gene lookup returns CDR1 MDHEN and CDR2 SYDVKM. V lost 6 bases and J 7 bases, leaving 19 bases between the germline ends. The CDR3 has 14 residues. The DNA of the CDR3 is TGTGCCAGCAGGTTGGGAGGAGGGGGCAAGGAGCAGTACTTC. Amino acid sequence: CASRLGGGGKEQYF.

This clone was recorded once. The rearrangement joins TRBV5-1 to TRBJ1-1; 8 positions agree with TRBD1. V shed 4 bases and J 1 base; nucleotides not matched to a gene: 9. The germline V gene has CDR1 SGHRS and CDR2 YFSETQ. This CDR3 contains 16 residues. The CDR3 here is CASSPGTGLGNTEAFF. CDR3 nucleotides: TGCGCCAGCAGCCCTGGGACAGGTTTAGGGAACACTGAAGCTTTCTTT.

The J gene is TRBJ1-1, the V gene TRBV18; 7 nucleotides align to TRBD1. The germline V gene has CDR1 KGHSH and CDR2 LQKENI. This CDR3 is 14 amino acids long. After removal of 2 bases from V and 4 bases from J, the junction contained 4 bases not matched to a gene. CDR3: CASSPSQGLTEAFF. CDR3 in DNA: TGTGCCAGCTCACCATCACAGGGGCTCACTGAAGCTTTCTTT.

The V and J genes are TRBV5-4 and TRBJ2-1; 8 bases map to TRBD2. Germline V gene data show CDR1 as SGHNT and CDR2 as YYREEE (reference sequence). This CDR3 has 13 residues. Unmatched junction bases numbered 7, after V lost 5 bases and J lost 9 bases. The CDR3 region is CASRAGGNFEQFF. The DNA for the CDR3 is TGTGCCAGCAGGGCGGGAGGCAATTTTGAGCAGTTCTTC.

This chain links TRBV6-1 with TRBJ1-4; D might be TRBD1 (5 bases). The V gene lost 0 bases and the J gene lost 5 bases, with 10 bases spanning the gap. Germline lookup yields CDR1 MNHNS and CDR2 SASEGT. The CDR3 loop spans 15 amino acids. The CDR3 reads CASSEAAGLNEKLFF. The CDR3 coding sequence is TGTGCCAGCAGTGAAGCGGCAGGGTTAAATGAAAAACTGTTTTTT.

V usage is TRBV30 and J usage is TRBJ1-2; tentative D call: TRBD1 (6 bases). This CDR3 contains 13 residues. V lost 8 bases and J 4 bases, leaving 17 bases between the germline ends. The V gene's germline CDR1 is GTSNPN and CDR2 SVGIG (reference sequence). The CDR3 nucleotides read TGTGCCGCTTCCCCCAGGGGTGCCTATGGCTACACCTTC. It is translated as CAASPRGAYGYTF.

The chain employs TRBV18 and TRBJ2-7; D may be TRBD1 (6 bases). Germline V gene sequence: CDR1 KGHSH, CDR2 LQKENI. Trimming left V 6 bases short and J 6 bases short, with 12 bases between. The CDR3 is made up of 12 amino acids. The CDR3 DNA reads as TGTGCCAGCTCTCTACAGGGAATCGAGCAGTACTTC. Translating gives CASSLQGIEQYF.

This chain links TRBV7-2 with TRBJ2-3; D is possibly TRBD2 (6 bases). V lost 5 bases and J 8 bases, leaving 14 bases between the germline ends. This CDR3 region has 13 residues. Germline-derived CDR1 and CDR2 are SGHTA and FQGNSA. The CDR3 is CASSQGGLPTQYF. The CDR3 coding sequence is TGTGCCAGCAGCCAAGGTGGACTACCTACGCAGTATTTT.

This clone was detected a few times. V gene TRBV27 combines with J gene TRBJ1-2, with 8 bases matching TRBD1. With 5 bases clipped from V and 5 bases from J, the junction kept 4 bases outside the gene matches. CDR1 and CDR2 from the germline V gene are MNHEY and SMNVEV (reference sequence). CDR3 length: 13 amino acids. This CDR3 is CASSTGQGYGYTF. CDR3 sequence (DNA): TGTGCCAGCAGTACAGGACAGGGTTATGGCTACACCTTC.

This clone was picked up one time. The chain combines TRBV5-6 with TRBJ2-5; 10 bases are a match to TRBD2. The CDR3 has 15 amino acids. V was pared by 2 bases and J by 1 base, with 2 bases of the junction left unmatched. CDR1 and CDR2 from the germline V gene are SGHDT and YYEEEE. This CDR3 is CASSLAGGIQETQYF. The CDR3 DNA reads TGTGCCAGCAGCTTAGCGGGAGGGATCCAAGAGACCCAGTACTTC. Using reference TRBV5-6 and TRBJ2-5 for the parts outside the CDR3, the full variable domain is DAGVTQSPTHLIKTRGQQVTLRCSPKSGHDTVSWYQQALGQGPQFIFQYYEEEERQRGNFPDRFSGHQFPNYSSELNVNALLLGDSALYLCASSLAGGIQETQYFGPGTRLLVL.

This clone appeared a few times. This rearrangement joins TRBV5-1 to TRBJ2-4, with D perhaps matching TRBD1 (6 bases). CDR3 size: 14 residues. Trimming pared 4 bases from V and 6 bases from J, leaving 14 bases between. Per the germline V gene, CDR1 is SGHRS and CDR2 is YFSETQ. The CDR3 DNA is TGCGCCAGCAGCGCCCGGACAGATAGAAACATTCAGTACTTC. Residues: CASSARTDRNIQYF. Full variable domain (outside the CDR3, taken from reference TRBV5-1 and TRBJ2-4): KAGVTQTPRYLIKTRGQQVTLSCSPISGHRSVSWYQQTPGQGLQFLFEYFSETQRNKGNFPGRFSGRQFSNSRSEMNVSTLELGDSALYLCASSARTDRNIQYFGAGTRLSVL.

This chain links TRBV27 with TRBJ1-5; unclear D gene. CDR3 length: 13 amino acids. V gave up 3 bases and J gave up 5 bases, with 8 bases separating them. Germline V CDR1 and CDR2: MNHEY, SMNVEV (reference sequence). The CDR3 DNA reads TGTGCCAGCAGTTTTAGCCGAGATCAGCCCCAGCATTTT. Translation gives CASSFSRDQPQHF.